The rows below give T cell receptor beta chains drawn from one sample of a study of cytomegalovirus exposure and HLA in healthy donors. Repertoires were generated with immunoSEQ multiplex PCR, while TCRdb's copy carries only in-frame clones and drops some. Found here are some 96,000 clones; the top ten clones hold 3% to 4%. Sequencing was done on a sample of PBMCs. The receptors shown here come from a woman aged 25 to 45 in good health and CMV-seronegative. Both conserved end residues are part of each CDR3. D genes are given only for firm matches. Clone size is shown for a subset of rows, as once, few, many or a class of expanded clone.

clone size,D gene,J gene,V gene,CDR3 DNA,CDR3 protein
-,-,TRBJ1-5,TRBV5-5,TGTGCCAGCAGCTTGGGGACCGGGACATTGAGCAATCAGCCCCAGCATTTT,CASSLGTGTLSNQPQHF
-,TRBD1,TRBJ2-1,TRBV28,TGTGCCAGCAGTTTACCATGGACAGGGAAGAATGAGCAGTTCTTC,CASSLPWTGKNEQFF
-,TRBD2,TRBJ2-5,TRBV5-1,TGCGCCAGCAGCTTCGGGACTAGTAAAGAGACCCAGTACTTC,CASSFGTSKETQYF
-,TRBD2,TRBJ2-1,TRBV7-2,TGTGCCAGCAGCCCCTTTGGGGGTGGGCTAGCGGGGGGAAGTGAGCAGTTCTTC,CASSPFGGGLAGGSEQFF
-,-,TRBJ1-5,TRBV5-1,TGCGCCAGCAGGTTGGAGCCTCAGGGTAGCCAGCCCCAGCATTTT,CASRLEPQGSQPQHF
-,-,TRBJ1-2,TRBV29-1,TGCAGCGTTGAAAGGGGGGGCTACACCTTC,CSVERGGYTF
-,TRBD2,TRBJ2-3,TRBV9,TGTGCCAGCAGCCCCTTCCGGACTAGCGGGGCAGATACGCAGTATTTT,CASSPFRTSGADTQYF
-,-,TRBJ1-1,TRBV4-2,TGTGCCAGCAGCCAAGGGGCGAACACTGAAGCTTTCTTT,CASSQGANTEAFF
-,-,TRBJ1-6,TRBV18,TGTGCCAGCTCACCACGGGACGGGGGGGATTCACCCCTCCACTTT,CASSPRDGGDSPLHF
medium-sized,-,TRBJ1-1,TRBV19,TGTGCCAGTAGTTGGGGGGGCCGGAGCACTGAAGCTTTCTTT,CASSWGGRSTEAFF
-,-,TRBJ1-1,TRBV19,TGTGCCAGTAGTATTTCGACAGGCTCTAGAACCTACACTGAAGCTTTCTTT,CASSISTGSRTYTEAFF
-,-,TRBJ1-2,TRBV5-1,TGCGCCAGCAGCTCCCGGCCCCAGGCTTTCTATGGCTACACCTTC,CASSSRPQAFYGYTF
-,TRBD2,TRBJ2-5,TRBV27,TGTGCCAGCAGTTTAGGAGGTAGCGGGGGGCAAGAGACCCAGTACTTC,CASSLGGSGGQETQYF
-,-,TRBJ1-4,TRBV6-6,TGTGCCAGCAGCTCCGGGACACAGAATGAAAAACTGTTTTTT,CASSSGTQNEKLFF
-,-,TRBJ1-1,TRBV5-1,TGCGCCAGCAGCTTCCCTCCGAACACTGAAGCTTTCTTT,CASSFPPNTEAFF
-,-,TRBJ2-1,TRBV10-3,TGTGCCATCAGTCCCCCGGGACTTAAGGATGAGCAGTTCTTC,CAISPPGLKDEQFF
-,TRBD1,TRBJ1-2,TRBV15,TGTGCCACCAGCAGACCGAGGGACAGGGCCTTCACGGGAGACACCTTC,CATSRPRDRAFTGDTF
-,TRBD1,TRBJ1-1,TRBV28,TGTGCCAGCAGTTCCCCGGGACAGATGAACACTGAAGCTTTCTTT,CASSSPGQMNTEAFF
-,TRBD2,TRBJ2-3,TRBV7-3,TGTGCCAGCAGCTCGGGACTAGCGGGAGTGGCAGATACGCAGTATTTT,CASSSGLAGVADTQYF
-,TRBD1,TRBJ1-5,TRBV5-8,TGTGCCAGCAGCTTGGGGGACAGGGATTATAGCAATCAGCCCCAGCATTTT,CASSLGDRDYSNQPQHF
-,-,TRBJ1-1,TRBV5-4,TGTGCCAGCAGACGGAGCCCGGGGCGGGGGGCGAACACTGAAGCTTTCTTT,CASRRSPGRGANTEAFF
-,-,TRBJ1-5,TRBV19,TGTGCCAGTAGTATAGTGGTCGTGGGGGCGAGCAATCAGCCCCAGCATTTT,CASSIVVVGASNQPQHF
-,-,TRBJ2-4,TRBV5-6,TGTGCCAGCAGCTTGGGGTCAGGGCTAGCCAAAAACATTCAGTACTTC,CASSLGSGLAKNIQYF
-,TRBD1,TRBJ1-3,TRBV6-1,TGTGCCAGCGGGGACAGGGGCCTGAGCGGAAACACCATATATTTT,CASGDRGLSGNTIYF
-,TRBD2,TRBJ2-1,TRBV19,TGTGCCAGTAGTATCTCAGCGGGGTCCTACAATGAGCAGTTCTTC,CASSISAGSYNEQFF
-,-,TRBJ2-5,TRBV9,TGTGCCAGCAGCGTAGCAGGGGCGATGGAGACCCAGTACTTC,CASSVAGAMETQYF
-,-,TRBJ1-2,TRBV7-3,TGTGCCAGCAGCCGTGAGTCTAACTATGGCTACACCTTC,CASSRESNYGYTF
-,TRBD2,TRBJ2-7,TRBV7-3,TGTGCCAGCAGCTTAATTGCGGGGGGCGCCTACGAGCAGTACTTC,CASSLIAGGAYEQYF
-,TRBD1,TRBJ2-4,TRBV2,TGTGCCAGCGACAGGGAACTAGCCAAAAACATTCAGTACTTC,CASDRELAKNIQYF
-,-,TRBJ1-1,TRBV27,TGTGCCAGCAGTATTCAGTTGAACACTGAAGCTTTCTTT,CASSIQLNTEAFF
-,-,TRBJ1-1,TRBV19,TGTGCCAGTCGGGGGGTGAACACTGAAGCTTTCTTT,CASRGVNTEAFF
-,TRBD1,TRBJ2-5,TRBV19,TGTGCCAGTAGTATGGACAGGCAAGAGACCCAGTACTTC,CASSMDRQETQYF
-,-,TRBJ1-1,TRBV27,TGTGCCAGCAGTTTAGAAGTGAGGTCGTGGGACACTGAAGCTTTCTTT,CASSLEVRSWDTEAFF
-,-,TRBJ1-4,TRBV4-1,TGCGCCAGCAGCCCGCCGGGATCAACTAATGAAAAACTGTTTTTT,CASSPPGSTNEKLFF
-,-,TRBJ2-7,TRBV15,TGTGCCACCTCTCCCTCTAGCCAAAGCTCCTACGAGCAGTACTTC,CATSPSSQSSYEQYF
-,TRBD2,TRBJ2-1,TRBV28,TGTGCCAGCACTCCTGTACCGGGACTAGCGGGAGGGCCGTATGAGCAGTTCTTC,CASTPVPGLAGGPYEQFF
-,-,TRBJ1-5,TRBV7-2,TGTGCCAGCAGCCCTCTGACAGGAGGCAATCAGCCCCAGCATTTT,CASSPLTGGNQPQHF
-,-,TRBJ1-2,TRBV2,TGTGCCAGCAGTGAAGACCCGTTGTACGGGGGTCAGGAAGACTATGGCTACACCTTC,CASSEDPLYGGQEDYGYTF
-,TRBD2,TRBJ2-6,TRBV19,TGTGCCAGTACCATTACAATGGGGGGGGTTGGGGCCAACGTCCTGACTTTC,CASTITMGGVGANVLTF
-,TRBD2,TRBJ2-3,TRBV7-8,TGTGCCAGCCGCTACATGGTAGCGGGGGGGAGCACAGATACGCAGTATTTT,CASRYMVAGGSTDTQYF
-,TRBD2,TRBJ2-1,TRBV5-1,TGCGCCAGCAGCTTGGACCCACGTGGCGGGAGCTCCTACAATGAGCAGTTCTTC,CASSLDPRGGSSYNEQFF
-,-,TRBJ1-4,TRBV5-1,TGCGCCAGCAGCCCTGTGGGCAAGGAGGATGCTGAAAAACTGTTTTTT,CASSPVGKEDAEKLFF
-,TRBD1,TRBJ1-5,TRBV5-5,TGTGCCAGCAGCTGGGGGACAGGGGGATTTCAGCCCCAGCATTTT,CASSWGTGGFQPQHF
-,TRBD1,TRBJ1-2,TRBV19,TGTGCCAGTAGTATAGGGGACAGGTTTGGCTACACCTTC,CASSIGDRFGYTF
-,TRBD2,TRBJ2-7,TRBV7-9,TGTGCCAGCAGCTTGAGCGGGAGGGCTTTGAGGGCTCGCGAGCAGTACTTC,CASSLSGRALRAREQYF
-,TRBD1,TRBJ1-1,TRBV28,TGTGCCAGCCACGCTTCAGGGGGCACTGAAGCTTTCTTT,CASHASGGTEAFF
-,TRBD2,TRBJ2-2,TRBV5-1,TGCGCCAGCAGCTCGGGGACTAGCGGGAGAAGAGGTACCGGGGAGCTGTTTTTT,CASSSGTSGRRGTGELFF
-,TRBD2,TRBJ2-2,TRBV2,TGTGCCAGCAGGGGACTAGCGGAGAAGAACACCGGGGAGCTGTTTTTT,CASRGLAEKNTGELFF
-,TRBD1,TRBJ2-5,TRBV30,TGTGCCTGGAGTGTAACAGGGGTAGAGACCCAGTACTTC,CAWSVTGVETQYF
-,-,TRBJ2-3,TRBV18,TGTGCCAGCTCACCCATGGGGGCTAGCACAGATACGCAGTATTTT,CASSPMGASTDTQYF
-,-,TRBJ1-1,TRBV6-6,TGTGCCAGCAGTGCCAGCGTCCTAGGTGCTTTCTTT,CASSASVLGAFF
-,-,TRBJ1-1,TRBV6-1,TGTGCCAGCAGTGAAGAGGGGCAGGGGAACACTGAAGCTTTCTTT,CASSEEGQGNTEAFF
-,-,TRBJ2-3,TRBV5-4,TGTGCCAGCAGTTTGGACAGAAGTAAGCAGTATTTT,CASSLDRSKQYF
-,TRBD2,TRBJ2-5,TRBV7-2,TGTGCCAGCAGCTTAGAGGGACTAGCGGGAGGGGAGACCCAGTACTTC,CASSLEGLAGGETQYF
-,-,TRBJ2-5,TRBV29-1,TGCAGCGTTGAGGTGGGGCGCAGGGAGACCCAGTACTTC,CSVEVGRRETQYF
-,-,TRBJ2-1,TRBV2,TGTGCCAGCAGTGTGGGAGGGGAGGGGGTTTACAATGAGCAGTTCTTC,CASSVGGEGVYNEQFF
-,TRBD1,TRBJ1-1,TRBV19,TGTGCCAGTGTCTTTGGACAGGGAAGACCGAACACTGAAGCTTTCTTT,CASVFGQGRPNTEAFF
-,-,TRBJ1-1,TRBV6-6,TGTGCCAGCAGTTACCCCCGGACAGAAGGGGACACTGAAGCTTTCTTT,CASSYPRTEGDTEAFF